The clone carrying this TCR beta chain was recorded at least ten times. Its antigen is currently unknown. Template material for amplifying TCR beta CDR3 regions consisted of RNA transcripts. HTBI primers drove first-round RT-PCR of the TCR CDR3. MiXCR was run by TCRdb on the multiplex PCR reads, yielding one entry per CDR3 protein. The sample lists hundreds of thousands of distinct CDR3 sequences, over 15% occurring once. The sample comes from a study of T cells in Graves' hyperthyroidism and ophthalmopathy. Study as a whole: The authors collected peripheral blood at initial diagnosis, before any treatment.

Deletions cut 5 bases from V and 5 bases from J, with 17 bases between. The CDR3 length is 15 residues. Study conclusions and caveats: Ophthalmopathy prediction by the model preceded onset by a median 6.5 months. Most thyroid clonotypes with frequency above 0.001 were detected in blood. Ophthalmopathy cases were set apart from stable hyperthyroidism by a 13 V-J model.

Source material: blood. The J gene is TRBJ2-3, the V gene TRBV12-3 or TRBV12-4, with TRBD1 as a possible D gene (6 bases). This clonotype was obtained from a woman aged 18 to 35 with Graves' hyperthyroidism. This chain's CDR3 is CASSPGPQGGDTQYF. CDR3 sequence (DNA): TGTGCCAGCAGTCCGGGACCCCAAGGGGGAGATACGCAGTATTTT.